This T cell receptor beta chain was profiled in a study of blood T cell repertoires in COVID-19. Study background: PBMCs, B-cell-depleted T cells, or T cells were the source of the cDNA or gDNA that made up the material.

In the source study's methods: Amplification from reference gene primers served as the basis for estimated nucleated cell counts. Libraries were prepared by immunoSEQ multiplex PCR; TCRdb keeps only in-frame clonotypes and omits some of them. That table supplies the V and J calls and clone size; D and trimming were determined from the DNA. The table shows 200,000 to 300,000 clones, with roughly 87% occurring only once. Trimming removed 0 bases from V and 11 bases from J, with 15 bases in between. Germline V gene sequence: CDR1 LGHDT, CDR2 YNNKEL (reference sequence). The CDR3 covers 14 residues. The rearrangement links TRBV3-1 (or the pseudogene TRBV3-2) to TRBJ2-3; possibly TRBD2 for D (6 bases). The clonotype comes from a human donor in a cohort sampled during active COVID-19. The sequenced sample consisted of peripheral blood. The DNA of the CDR3 is TGTGCCAGCAGCCAAGATGGCCCGGGAGCTAGGCAGTATTTT. It encodes CASSQDGPGARQYF.